This T cell receptor (beta chain) was captured in a study of blood T cell repertoires in COVID-19 (dated by TCRdb to the early 2020s). Regarding the research as a whole: Samples covering the acute and convalescent phases of COVID-19 were provided by collaborators in the United States, Italy and Spain. The prospective study material was composed of cDNA or gDNA derived from T cells, B-cell-depleted T cells, or PBMCs. Subjects who had been exposed to COVID-19, were actively infected with it, or had recovered from it provided the deeply sampled blood TCRbeta repertoires that made up the dataset. The repertoires were released in a freely available public database meant as a resource for research on the immune response to SARS-CoV-2. The samples were drawn from two sources: the first 160 participants of the ongoing ImmuneRACE study, and 950 to 1,500 subjects contributed by 6 global collaborators. Nearly every sample came with metadata listing a de-identified subject ID, COVID-19 status, age in years and sex. HLA class I and class II types, where available, came from metadata supplied by the sample provider rather than from assay-based typing.

Broader findings and caveats from the paper: The quantity of clinical and demographic metadata differed by source and by participant and was supplied without curation.

In the prospective study, participants were 18 to 89 years old, resided in approximately 22 geographic areas of the United States, and were enrolled through a virtual design. To assign participants to cohorts, the prospective study relied on clinical history that participants themselves reported in a screening survey and a study questionnaire. Recovered participants in ImmuneRACE Cohort 3 were defined as having two consecutive negative NP/OP PCR tests, clearance from a healthcare professional, or resolution of symptoms. In the prospective study, whole blood, serum and a nasopharyngeal or oropharyngeal swab were collected from each participant by mobile phlebotomists. Over a roughly 2-month period, participants in the prospective study had the option of providing additional blood draws and questionnaires. Prospective study blood samples were shipped either frozen or at room temperature before DNA extraction.

A remark on this clone: Its antigen remains unidentified. No base qualities exist here, and no much larger clone lies one base off it.

TCRbeta CDR3 regions were amplified from genomic DNA using the immunoSEQ Assay, a bias-controlled multiplex PCR. Per the original workflow: Within the assay, amplification of reference gene primers was used to estimate how many nucleated cells each sample contained. To quantify the absolute abundance of each unique TCRbeta CDR3 rearrangement, sequence reads were collapsed and filtered. For each sample, productive Simpson clonality was calculated as the square root of Simpson's diversity index across productive rearrangements. TCRdb carries this immuneACCESS record with in-frame sequences only. Its versions omit some clonotypes, under half of them owing to an unresolved V gene in the studies checked, with the rest unexplained. V, J and clone size reflect that table, while D and trimming were determined from the DNA. The sample has hundreds of thousands of clones on record, 80% to 90% of them singletons. The top ten clonotypes cover roughly 2.3% of the sample.

The clonotype originates from a man younger than 40 who had recovered from COVID-19. The sequencing input was PBMCs or T cells enriched from blood (not recorded which).

The CDR3 region has the sequence CASSPPAGVATDTQYF. The base sequence is TGTGCCAGCTCACCACCGGCGGGGGTAGCCACAGATACGCAGTATTTT. The V and J segments used are TRBV18 and TRBJ2-3; 7 bases in the middle match TRBD2. V is trimmed back by 0 bases and J by 2 bases, and the junction contains 5 bases that no gene match accounts for. The CDR3 runs 16 residues from the cysteine to the phenylalanine. The sequence is cut down to CDR3 DNA, 48 bases in frame from base 1. From a lookup of the germline V gene, CDR1 and CDR2 are KGHSH and LQKENI.